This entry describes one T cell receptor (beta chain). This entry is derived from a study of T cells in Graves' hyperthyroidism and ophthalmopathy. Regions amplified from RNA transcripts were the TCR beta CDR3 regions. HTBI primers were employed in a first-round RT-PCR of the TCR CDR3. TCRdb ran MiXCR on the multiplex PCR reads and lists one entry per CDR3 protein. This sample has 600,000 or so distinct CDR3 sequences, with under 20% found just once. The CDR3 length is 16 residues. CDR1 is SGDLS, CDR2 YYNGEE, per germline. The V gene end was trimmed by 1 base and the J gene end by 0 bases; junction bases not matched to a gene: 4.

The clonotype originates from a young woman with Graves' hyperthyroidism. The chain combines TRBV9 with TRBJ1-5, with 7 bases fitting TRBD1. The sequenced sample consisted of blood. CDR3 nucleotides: TGTGCCAGCAGCGTAATGGGACAGAATAGCAATCAGCCCCAGCATTTT. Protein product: CASSVMGQNSNQPQHF.